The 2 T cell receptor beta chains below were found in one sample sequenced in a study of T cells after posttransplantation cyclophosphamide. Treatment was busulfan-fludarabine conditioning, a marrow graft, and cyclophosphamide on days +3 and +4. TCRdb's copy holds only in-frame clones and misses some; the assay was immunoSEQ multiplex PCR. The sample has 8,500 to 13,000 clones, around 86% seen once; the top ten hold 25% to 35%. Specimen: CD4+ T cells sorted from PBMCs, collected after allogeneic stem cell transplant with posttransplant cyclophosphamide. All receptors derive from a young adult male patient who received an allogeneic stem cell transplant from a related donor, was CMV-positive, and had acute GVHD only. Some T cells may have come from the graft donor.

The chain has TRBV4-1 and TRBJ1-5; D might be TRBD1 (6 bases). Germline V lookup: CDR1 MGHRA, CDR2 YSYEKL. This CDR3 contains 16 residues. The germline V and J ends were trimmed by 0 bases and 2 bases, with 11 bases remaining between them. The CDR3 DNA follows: TGCGCCAGCAGCCAAGACGGGGGGCTGGGCAATCAGCCCCAGCATTTT. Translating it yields CASSQDGGLGNQPQHF.

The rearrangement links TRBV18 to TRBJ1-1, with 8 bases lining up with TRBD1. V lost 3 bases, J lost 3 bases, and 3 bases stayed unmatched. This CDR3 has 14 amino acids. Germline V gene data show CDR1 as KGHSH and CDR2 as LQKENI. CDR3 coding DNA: TGTGCCAGCTCACCGACAGGGGCTGACACTGAAGCTTTCTTT. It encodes CASSPTGADTEAFF.